These 4 T cell receptor beta chains were all obtained from the same sample, sequenced in a study of T cell changes during pregnancy in multiple sclerosis. Sequenced by immunoSEQ multiplex PCR; TCRdb stores in-frame clones only, minus some. The sample lists about 57,000 clones, 75% to 95% occurring once. The sequencing used peripheral blood, collected in the first trimester of pregnancy. The source of these receptors is a female donor in good health, enrolled as a control in a pregnancy study.

This chain joins TRBV18 and TRBJ2-3, with 8 nucleotides matching TRBD2. Germline V gives CDR1 KGHSH, CDR2 LQKENI. The CDR3 has 18 amino acids. Trimming at V came to 2 bases and at J to 2 bases, leaving 12 bases not matched to a gene. CDR3 DNA sequence: TGTGCCAGCTCACCAAAATCGGCGCTAGCGGGCCTCACAGATACGCAGTATTTT. Translated: CASSPKSALAGLTDTQYF.

The chain is built from TRBV9 and TRBJ2-7; D possibly corresponds to TRBD1 (6 bases). Germline CDR1 and CDR2: SGDLS and YYNGEE. The V gene lost 1 base and the J gene lost 3 bases, with 11 bases spanning the gap. The CDR3 sequence is 14 residues long. The CDR3 is CASSVSGANYEQYF. In DNA form, the CDR3 reads TGTGCCAGCAGCGTATCAGGGGCGAACTACGAGCAGTACTTC.

The chain joins TRBV6-5 to TRBJ1-1; D possibly corresponds to TRBD1 (5 bases). The CDR3 contains 13 residues. CDR1 and CDR2 (germline): MNHEY, SVGAGI. V lost 5 bases to trimming and J lost 4 bases, with 11 bases between them. The CDR3 DNA sequence: TGTGCCAGCAGTCCCGGACATTTCACTGAAGCTTTCTTT. Its protein is CASSPGHFTEAFF.

The chain uses TRBV10-3 and TRBJ2-7; D is perhaps TRBD2 (6 bases). V lost 10 bases and J lost 3, with 13 bases in between. The CDR3 has 12 residues. Germline loops: CDR1 ENHRY, CDR2 SYGVKD. The CDR3 region is CATGRGNYEQYF. The CDR3 nucleotides are TGTGCCACCGGGCGGGGAAACTACGAGCAGTACTTC.